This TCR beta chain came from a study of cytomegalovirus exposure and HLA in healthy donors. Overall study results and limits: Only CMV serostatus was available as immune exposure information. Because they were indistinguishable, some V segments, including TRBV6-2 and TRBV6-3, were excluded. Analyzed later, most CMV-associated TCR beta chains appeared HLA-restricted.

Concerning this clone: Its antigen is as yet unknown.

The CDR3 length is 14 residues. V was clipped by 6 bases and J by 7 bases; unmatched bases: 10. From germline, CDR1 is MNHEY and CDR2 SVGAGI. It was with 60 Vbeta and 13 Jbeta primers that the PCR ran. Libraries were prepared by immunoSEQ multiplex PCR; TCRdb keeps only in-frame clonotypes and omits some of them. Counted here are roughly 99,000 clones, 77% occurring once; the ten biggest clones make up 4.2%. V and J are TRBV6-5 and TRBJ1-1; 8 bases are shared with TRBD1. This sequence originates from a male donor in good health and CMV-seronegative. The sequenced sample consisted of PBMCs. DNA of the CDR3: TGTGCCAGCAGCCAGCTCAACAGGGGGGATGAAGCTTTCTTT. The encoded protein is CASSQLNRGDEAFF.